Listed here are 29 T cell receptor beta chains from one sample, sequenced in a study of cytomegalovirus exposure and HLA in healthy donors. 60 Vbeta and 13 Jbeta primers were used in PCR. Some clones are missing from TCRdb's copy, which holds only in-frame ones; the method was immunoSEQ multiplex PCR. The data hold 150,000 to 200,000 clones, with about four fifths observed a single time. The material sequenced was PBMCs. Source of these receptors: a man aged 18 to 29 in good health and CMV-seronegative.

The chain couples TRBV10-1 to TRBJ1-1; D is unresolved. The CDR3 is 14 amino acids. The germline CDR1 and CDR2 sequences are WNHNN and SYGVQD (reference sequence). V was pared by 3 bases and J by 4 bases, with 12 bases between. In DNA form, the CDR3 reads TGCGCCAGCAGTGACCCCCGCACGAGCACTGAAGCTTTCTTT. It specifies CASSDPRTSTEAFF.

The rearrangement uses TRBV11-3 and TRBJ2-1; possibly TRBD1 for D (6 bases). Trimming shortened V by 0 bases and J by 6 bases, and 15 bases separated the two germline ends. CDR1 is SGHNT, CDR2 YENEEA, per germline. The CDR3 runs to 16 residues. Here the CDR3 reads CASSLDFQTGRNEQFF. CDR3 sequence (DNA): TGTGCCAGCAGCTTAGACTTCCAGACAGGTCGCAATGAGCAGTTCTTC.

The chain is built from TRBV18 and TRBJ1-6; D gene uncertain. Germline CDR1 and CDR2: KGHSH and LQKENI. Trimming left V 3 bases short and J 0 bases short, with 15 bases between. The CDR3 is 18 amino acids. The CDR3 nucleotides are TGTGCCAGCTCACCCACGGTGCGGGGAAGCTCCTATAATTCACCCCTCCACTTT. Its protein is CASSPTVRGSSYNSPLHF.

This clone was counted only a few times. This chain joins TRBV9 and TRBJ2-7; D unclear. The V gene lost 4 bases and the J gene lost 4 bases, with 9 bases spanning the gap. Germline CDR1 and CDR2: SGDLS and YYNGEE. CDR3 length equals 12 residues. CDR3 loop: CASSTNGYEQYF. CDR3 DNA: TGTGCCAGCAGCACTAACGGATACGAGCAGTACTTC.

The rearrangement links TRBV19 to TRBJ1-5; perhaps TRBD1 as D (6 bases). The CDR3 runs to 18 residues. The V gene lost 5 bases and the J gene lost 5 bases, with 25 bases spanning the gap. Germline CDR1 LNHDA, CDR2 SQIVND (reference sequence). The CDR3 DNA follows: TGTGCCAGTAGTCAATATACCGGGGGGCAGGGCGGCGATCAGCCCCAGCATTTT. Translating gives CASSQYTGGQGGDQPQHF.

As for this clone: The sample contains more than one DNA sequence encoding this CDR3. J is TRBJ1-4 and V is TRBV5-1; 7 bases map to TRBD1. With 0 bases clipped from V and 10 bases from J, the junction kept 6 bases outside the gene matches. The CDR3 totals 14 residues. Germline V CDR1 and CDR2: SGHRS, YFSETQ. The CDR3 sequence is CASSLGQGSGKLFF. Written as DNA, the CDR3 is TGCGCCAGCAGCTTGGGACAGGGAAGTGGAAAACTGTTTTTT. Full variable domain (rest looked up from reference TRBV5-1 and TRBJ1-4): KAGVTQTPRYLIKTRGQQVTLSCSPISGHRSVSWYQQTPGQGLQFLFEYFSETQRNKGNFPGRFSGRQFSNSRSEMNVSTLELGDSALYLCASSLGQGSGKLFFGSGTQLSVL.

The chain joins TRBV6-5 to TRBJ2-2; possible D gene TRBD1, 6 bases. V lost 6 bases and J 6 bases, leaving 8 bases between the germline ends. This CDR3 comprises 12 residues. Germline CDR1 reads MNHEY; CDR2 reads SVGAGI. The CDR3 DNA sequence: TGTGCCAGCAGACACAGGGCCGGGGAGCTGTTTTTT. It translates to CASRHRAGELFF.

This clone appeared a few times. This sequence joins TRBV7-9 and TRBJ2-5; 7 positions match TRBD1. V shed 5 bases, J shed 2 bases, and the junction held 5 bases outside the gene matches. This CDR3 comprises 14 residues. Germline-derived CDR1 and CDR2 are SEHNR and FQNEAQ (reference sequence). The DNA of the CDR3 is TGTGCCAGCAGCCTCCCGACAGGGCAAGAGACCCAGTACTTC. Translated, it gives CASSLPTGQETQYF.

V gene TRBV20-1 combines with J gene TRBJ1-2, with unresolved D. CDR1 DFQATT and CDR2 SNEGSKA come from the germline V gene (reference sequence). The CDR3 loop spans 9 amino acids. V lost 6 bases to trimming and J lost 8 bases, with 7 bases between them. The CDR3 region has the DNA TGCAGTGCCCATGAGGGCTACACCTTC. This encodes CSAHEGYTF.

The V call is TRBV9, the J call TRBJ2-3; D not certain. The CDR3 covers 14 residues. Looked up from germline, CDR1 is SGDLS and CDR2 is YYNGEE. The V and J ends lost 0 bases and 1 base respectively, with 6 bases between them. CDR3 sequence (DNA): TGTGCCAGCAGCGTAGGTCCAGGCACAGATACGCAGTATTTT. It encodes CASSVGPGTDTQYF.

The chain links TRBV29-1 to TRBJ2-5, with D maybe TRBD1 (8 bases). CDR3 length equals 14 residues. CDR1 is SQVTM and CDR2 is ANQGSEA in the germline V gene. Deletions cut 7 bases from V and 2 bases from J, with 17 bases between. The CDR3 sequence: CSASTGGEQETQYF. CDR3 nucleotides: TGCAGCGCGTCTACAGGGGGGGAACAAGAGACCCAGTACTTC.

The sample holds a few counts of this clone. The chain recombines TRBV29-1 with TRBJ2-3; 7 bases line up with TRBD2. Trimming removed 5 bases from V and 1 base from J; junction bases left unmatched: 3. CDR1 is SQVTM, CDR2 ANQGSEA, per germline. CDR3 length equals 13 residues. CDR3 amino acids: CSVSRGGTDTQYF. In DNA, the CDR3 is TGCAGCGTTTCCCGGGGGGGCACAGATACGCAGTATTTT.

The rearrangement joins TRBV5-8 to TRBJ1-5; D is perhaps TRBD1 (5 bases). CDR1 is SGHTS and CDR2 is YDEGEE in the germline V gene. With 0 bases removed from V and 6 bases from J, the gap between germline ends came to 13 bases. This CDR3 has 15 residues. CDR3 loop: CASSLEFRAGQPQHF. The CDR3, as DNA: TGTGCCAGCAGCTTGGAGTTCAGGGCCGGTCAGCCCCAGCATTTT.

This chain links TRBV19 with TRBJ1-1, with 7 bases matching TRBD1. With V trimmed by 4 bases and J by 10 bases, 9 bases remained unmatched. CDR3 length equals 13 residues. Germline CDR1 is LNHDA and CDR2 is SQIVND (reference sequence). CDR3 protein: CASSNKGGVGAFF. In nucleotides, the CDR3 is TGTGCCAGTAGTAATAAAGGGGGCGTCGGAGCTTTCTTT.

DNA for the CDR3: TGCGCCAGCAGCCAAGTGGAGGGACAGGGTCCCGTTGCGGCCAAAAACATTCAGTACTTC. This codes for CASSQVEGQGPVAAKNIQYF. V gene TRBV4-3 combines with J gene TRBJ2-4; 9 positions agree with TRBD1. This CDR3 is built from 20 residues. After removal of 1 base from V and 1 base from J, the junction contained 14 bases not matched to a gene. Looked up from germline, CDR1 is LGHNA and CDR2 is YSLEER.

This clone was detected once. V usage is TRBV28 and J usage is TRBJ2-1; TRBD1 matches at 7 bases. CDR3 length equals 12 residues. Per the germline V gene, CDR1 is MDHEN and CDR2 is SYDVKM. After removal of 6 bases from V and 12 bases from J, the junction contained 8 bases not matched to a gene. DNA of the CDR3: TGTGCCAGCAGACCAGACAGGGATGGGCAGTTCTTC. This gives the protein CASRPDRDGQFF. The full variable domain, rest sourced from reference TRBV28 and TRBJ2-1, is DVKVTQSSRYLVKRTGEKVFLECVQDMDHENMFWYRQDPGLGLRLIYFSYDVKMKEKGDIPEGYSVSREKKERFSLILESASTNQTSMYLCASRPDRDGQFFGPGTRLTVL.

The chain couples TRBV19 to TRBJ2-5; D call uncertain. V lost 4 bases to trimming and J lost 7 bases, with 7 bases between them. CDR3 length: 11 residues. Germline-derived CDR1 and CDR2 are LNHDA and SQIVND (reference sequence). The chain's CDR3 is CASSTPRTQYF. The DNA for the CDR3 is TGTGCCAGTAGTACCCCCAGGACCCAGTACTTC.

This clone was seen a handful of times. This sequence joins TRBV23-1 and TRBJ1-2; 7 bases are a match to TRBD1. TRBV23-1 counts as an open reading frame of uncertain function. CDR3 length equals 16 residues. V shed 1 base, J shed 8 bases, and the junction held 13 bases outside the gene matches. In nucleotides, the CDR3 is TGCGCCAGCAGTCAATACCCTTTAGACAGGGTGTGGGGCTACACCTTC. It yields the protein CASSQYPLDRVWGYTF.

This chain joins TRBV19 and TRBJ2-1, with D possibly TRBD2 on 6 matching bases. Trimming removed 7 bases from V and 3 bases from J, with 16 bases in between. CDR1 LNHDA and CDR2 SQIVND come from the germline V gene (reference sequence). The CDR3 is 15 amino acids. In DNA form, the CDR3 reads TGTGCCAGTACTAGTGGGCTAGCGAACTACAATGAGCAGTTCTTC. Amino acids: CASTSGLANYNEQFF.

V gene TRBV5-1 combines with J gene TRBJ1-1; 7 nucleotides line up with TRBD1. This CDR3 spans 13 amino acids. V lost 2 bases and J lost 11; bases outside the gene matches: 9. Per the germline V gene, CDR1 is SGHRS and CDR2 is YFSETQ. In DNA form, the CDR3 reads TGCGCCAGCAGCTTCCGGGAAGGGGGCAGGGCTTTCTTT. This encodes CASSFREGGRAFF.

The rearrangement joins TRBV5-1 to TRBJ2-2; tentative D call: TRBD2 (6 bases). V lost 0 bases to trimming and J lost 6 bases, with 15 bases between them. Germline lookup yields CDR1 SGHRS and CDR2 YFSETQ. The length of the CDR3 is 16 residues. Here the CDR3 reads CASSLVGTGGPGELFF. The CDR3 DNA is TGCGCCAGCAGCTTGGTGGGGACTGGTGGCCCCGGGGAGCTGTTTTTT.

The gene calls are TRBV11-2 and TRBJ2-1; the D gene is possibly TRBD2 (6 bases). Deletions cut 4 bases from V and 1 base from J, with 14 bases between. This CDR3 is 16 amino acids long. Germline CDR1 is SGHAT and CDR2 is FQNNGV. Here the CDR3 DNA reads TGTGCCAGCAGCTCTCGGGGGTTGGGGTCCTACAATGAGCAGTTCTTC. It specifies CASSSRGLGSYNEQFF.

This sequence joins TRBV19 and TRBJ2-5, with 10 bases lining up with TRBD1. Germline CDR1 and CDR2: LNHDA and SQIVND (reference sequence). With V trimmed by 7 bases and J by 4 bases, 6 bases remained unmatched. The CDR3 has 14 residues. CDR3 sequence (DNA): TGTGCCAGTAAACGACAGGGGGCAGGAGAGACCCAGTACTTC. This translates into CASKRQGAGETQYF. The full variable domain, its missing parts supplied by reference TRBV19 and TRBJ2-5, is DGGITQSPKYLFRKEGQNVTLSCEQNLNHDAMYWYRQDPGQGLRLIYYSQIVNDFQKGDIAEGYSVSREKKESFPLTVTSAQKNPTAFYLCASKRQGAGETQYFGPGTRLLVL.

This clone was detected a few times. The V gene is TRBV30, the J gene TRBJ2-3; 8 nucleotides align to TRBD1. CDR1 and CDR2 from the germline V gene are GTSNPN and SVGIG (reference sequence). The CDR3 totals 15 residues. The V and J ends lost 5 bases and 3 bases, in that order; junction bases with no gene match: 10. The CDR3 bases are TGTGCCTGGGTATTGACAGGGGAACTTACAGATACGCAGTATTTT. Translated, it gives CAWVLTGELTDTQYF.

V usage is TRBV28 and J usage is TRBJ2-7; the D gene is possibly TRBD2 (6 bases). CDR1 MDHEN and CDR2 SYDVKM come from the germline V gene. V lost 6 bases to trimming and J lost 3 bases, with 9 bases between them. The CDR3 sequence is 12 residues long. The CDR3: CASRPGDYEQYF. For the CDR3, the DNA is TGTGCCAGCAGACCGGGAGACTACGAGCAGTACTTC.

This rearrangement joins TRBV4-2 to TRBJ2-2; 9 bases are shared with TRBD1. This CDR3 comprises 15 residues. Per germline, CDR1 LGHNA and CDR2 YNFKEQ. The V gene end was trimmed by 4 bases and the J gene end by 4 bases; junction bases not matched to a gene: 4. The CDR3 is CASSLDRGGTGELFF. The CDR3 bases are TGTGCCAGCAGCCTGGACAGGGGAGGCACCGGGGAGCTGTTTTTT.

The rearrangement joins TRBV15 to TRBJ1-2; the D is unclear. The ends were cut back, 1 base at V and 8 bases at J, with 11 bases in the middle. CDR3 length: 13 residues. Germline loops: CDR1 LNHNV, CDR2 YYDKDF (reference sequence). CDR3 bases: TGTGCCACCAGCAGAGGTGAGAGGGCCGGCTACACCTTC. Protein sequence: CATSRGERAGYTF.

The sample holds one count of this clone. The chain is built from TRBV28 and TRBJ2-1, with a tentative D call TRBD2 (6 bases). The CDR3 has 18 amino acids. Germline V gene lookup returns CDR1 MDHEN and CDR2 SYDVKM. The V end lost 1 base, the J end lost 0 bases, and 16 bases lay between the germline ends. The DNA of the CDR3 is TGTGCCAGCAGTTTATTGTCCAGCGGGTGGACCTCCTACAATGAGCAGTTCTTC. Translated, it gives CASSLLSSGWTSYNEQFF.

The genes are TRBV6-4 and TRBJ2-3, with 10 positions matching TRBD1. The J segment lost 6 bases and the V segment lost 5 bases, leaving 8 bases of the junction unmatched. Germline lookup yields CDR1 MRHNA and CDR2 SNTAGT. This CDR3 has 15 amino acids. The CDR3 DNA is TGTGCCAGCAGTCCGGGGGGGACAGGGGTCGATACGCAGTATTTT. As protein: CASSPGGTGVDTQYF.